The 8 T cell receptor beta chains given below trace back to one sample, sequenced in a study of blood T cell repertoires in COVID-19. TCRdb's copy holds only in-frame clones and misses some; the assay was immunoSEQ multiplex PCR. The data contain 280,000 or so clones, roughly nine tenths of them singletons. The specimen sequenced was PBMCs or T cells enriched from blood (not recorded which). The receptors derive from a woman aged 45-65 years who had been exposed to COVID-19.

The chain combines TRBV5-1 with TRBJ2-2; D may be TRBD1 (5 bases). The CDR3 extends over 15 amino acids. V lost 0 bases to trimming and J lost 3 bases, with 9 bases between them. Germline CDR1 SGHRS, CDR2 YFSETQ. This CDR3 is CASSLVQGHTGELFF. CDR3 in DNA: TGCGCCAGCAGCTTGGTCCAGGGCCACACCGGGGAGCTGTTTTTT.

In regard to this clone: This CDR3 is also generated by other DNA sequences in the sample. This CDR3 reads CASSTTGQGPDTQYF. CDR3 bases: TGTGCCAGCAGCACGACGGGACAGGGACCAGATACGCAGTATTTT. The V gene is TRBV28, the J gene TRBJ2-3; 9 nucleotides agree with TRBD1. Germline V gene lookup returns CDR1 MDHEN and CDR2 SYDVKM. Germline trimming cut 6 bases from V and 4 bases from J; bases unmatched to any gene: 8. The CDR3 contains 15 residues.

This clone was recorded a few times. The chain recombines TRBV2 with TRBJ1-1; 7 bases align to TRBD1. CDR1 SNHLY and CDR2 FYNNEI come from the germline V gene. This CDR3 region has 15 residues. The V segment lost 11 bases and the J segment 2 bases; nucleotides outside the gene matches: 14. CDR3 sequence reads: CAGNRDRNINTEAFF. DNA of the CDR3: TGTGCCGGAAACCGGGACAGAAATATAAACACTGAAGCTTTCTTT.

This chain uses TRBV30 with TRBJ1-5; 7 bases align to TRBD1. The V gene end was trimmed by 5 bases and the J gene end by 0 bases; junction bases not matched to a gene: 4. The length of the CDR3 is 14 residues. The V gene's germline CDR1 is GTSNPN and CDR2 SVGIG (reference sequence). CDR3 protein: CAWAQGVSNQPQHF. CDR3 DNA: TGTGCCTGGGCGCAGGGGGTTAGCAATCAGCCCCAGCATTTT.

The rearrangement links TRBV5-4 to TRBJ1-2, with 7 nucleotides matching TRBD1. This CDR3 comprises 16 residues. Trimming cost V 0 bases and J 0 bases; bases outside gene matches: 5. Germline CDR1 reads SGHNT; CDR2 reads YYREEE (reference sequence). The CDR3 spells CASSLGGTETNYGYTF. CDR3 DNA: TGTGCCAGCAGCTTGGGAGGGACAGAGACTAACTATGGCTACACCTTC.

This clone showed up just once. The chain carries TRBV13 and TRBJ1-3; the match to TRBD1 covers 8 bases. The CDR3 loop spans 14 amino acids. V shed 5 bases and J 3 bases; nucleotides not matched to a gene: 3. CDR1 is PRHDT, CDR2 FYEKMQ, per germline (reference sequence). CDR3 protein: CASSPDRDGNTIYF. The CDR3 DNA follows: TGTGCCAGCAGCCCGGACAGGGATGGAAACACCATATATTTT.

This chain links TRBV5-1 with TRBJ1-1; D gene unclear. Germline CDR1 and CDR2: SGHRS and YFSETQ. V gave up 5 bases and J gave up 0 bases, with 14 bases separating them. This CDR3 spans 15 amino acids. CDR3 in DNA: TGCGCCAGCAGTCCGACACTTACCATGAACACTGAAGCTTTCTTT. Translation: CASSPTLTMNTEAFF.

The V gene is TRBV7-2, the J gene TRBJ1-1; tentatively, D is TRBD1 (6 bases). Per germline, CDR1 SGHTA and CDR2 FQGNSA. CDR3 length equals 15 residues. V lost 4 bases, J lost 5 bases, and 17 bases lay in between. Here the CDR3 reads CASSSQDPGVTEAFF. For the CDR3, the DNA is TGTGCCAGCAGCTCCCAGGACCCAGGGGTAACTGAAGCTTTCTTT.